The present T cell receptor (beta chain) was sequenced within a study of cytomegalovirus exposure and HLA in healthy donors. Study as a whole: Falling in the Caucasian-associated ancestry cluster were less than 85% of approximately 410 genotyped donors.

Study findings and constraints: HLA allele associations emerged for around 15,000 TCR beta sequences in a later analysis, at 0.05 false discovery rate. Previously analyzed data showed that most TCR beta V segments were productive at a frequency of about 87% or about 30%. Sequence variants that were highly shared formed a cluster that was likely a sequencing artifact.

As concerns this clone: Its antigen is not known.

Vbeta (60) and Jbeta (13) primers were used in the PCR. Sequenced by immunoSEQ multiplex PCR; TCRdb stores in-frame clones only, minus some. The sample lists about 150,000 clones, roughly 73% occurring once. Sequencing was carried out using PBMCs. This receptor was obtained from a woman in her twenties or thirties in good health and CMV-seronegative.

CDR3: CASSHRDRDSPLHF. CDR3 DNA sequence: TGTGCCAGCAGCCATAGGGACAGGGACTCACCCCTCCACTTT. This sequence joins TRBV9 and TRBJ1-6; TRBD1 matches at 9 bases. The germline V gene encodes CDR1 SGDLS and CDR2 YYNGEE. This CDR3 comprises 14 residues. The V gene end was trimmed by 4 bases and the J gene end by 10 bases; junction bases not matched to a gene: 6. The full variable domain, with the rest looked up from reference TRBV9 and TRBJ1-6, is DSGVTQTPKHLITATGQRVTLRCSPRSGDLSVYWYQQSLDQGLQFLIQYYNGEERAKGNILERFSAQQFPDLHSELNLSSLELGDSALYFCASSHRDRDSPLHFGNGTRLTVT.